This is a list of T cell receptor beta chains from one sample in a study of cytomegalovirus exposure and HLA in healthy donors. Some clones are missing from TCRdb's copy, which holds only in-frame ones; the method was immunoSEQ multiplex PCR. Here the sample spans tens of thousands of clones, 80% to 85% being singletons. The sequenced sample consisted of PBMCs. These receptors all come from a woman between 18 and 29 years old in good health and CMV-seropositive. Both conserved end residues are part of each CDR3. Each record gives: J gene, V gene, CDR3 protein.

TRBJ1-1,TRBV7-7,CASSPLGGGLRNTEAFF
TRBJ2-3,TRBV6-5,CATSGGYTDTQYF
TRBJ2-2,TRBV6-4,CASSDIAGGHGELFF
TRBJ2-1,TRBV6-1,CASTRGGSSNEQFF
TRBJ2-1,TRBV9,CASSAGQGEANNEQFF
TRBJ2-7,TRBV10-1,CASSEYSGRTYEQYF
TRBJ1-6,TRBV6-5,CASSARGQGGPLHF
TRBJ2-7,TRBV28,CASSLFAGNSYEQYF
TRBJ2-7,TRBV7-2,CASSSQGAYEQYF
TRBJ1-2,TRBV7-2,CASSSWTGDVYGYTF
TRBJ1-1,TRBV7-9,CASSLNSQDTEAFF
TRBJ2-7,TRBV4-1,CASSQGAIYEQYF
TRBJ2-5,TRBV27,CASSLVLAGQETQYF
TRBJ1-4,TRBV28,CASSLDRGNEKLFF
TRBJ1-1,TRBV28,CATAPPTGLGTEAFF
TRBJ2-5,TRBV2,CASTRKGKETQYF
TRBJ2-5,TRBV6-5,CASSYSGYQETQYF
TRBJ1-2,TRBV9,CASSPQGLGGYTF
TRBJ2-2,TRBV6-5,CASSYLPGTGELFF
TRBJ1-5,TRBV4-1,CASSSPGDAGLQPQHF
TRBJ1-2,TRBV29-1,CSADEPGGYTF
TRBJ1-3,TRBV4-1,CASSQLKTGISGNTIYF
TRBJ1-2,TRBV6-4,CASSDSVEPGRFNYGYTF
TRBJ2-6,TRBV5-4,CASQVGASGANVLTF
TRBJ2-7,TRBV4-2,CASSAGGPGYEQYF
TRBJ2-7,TRBV4-2,CASSQGLRVRDEQYF
TRBJ1-3,TRBV2,CASSEDRGSGNTIYF
TRBJ2-7,TRBV30,CAWSSLVLAGGYEQYF
TRBJ2-7,TRBV9,CASSTQGAYEQYF
TRBJ2-5,TRBV5-1,CASSLSLAWETQYF
TRBJ1-1,TRBV2,CASKISGGAAEAFF
TRBJ2-1,TRBV18,CASSRQGGDNEQFF
TRBJ2-1,TRBV7-9,CASSLALANNEQFF
TRBJ2-2,TRBV9,CASSARDYRNTGELFF